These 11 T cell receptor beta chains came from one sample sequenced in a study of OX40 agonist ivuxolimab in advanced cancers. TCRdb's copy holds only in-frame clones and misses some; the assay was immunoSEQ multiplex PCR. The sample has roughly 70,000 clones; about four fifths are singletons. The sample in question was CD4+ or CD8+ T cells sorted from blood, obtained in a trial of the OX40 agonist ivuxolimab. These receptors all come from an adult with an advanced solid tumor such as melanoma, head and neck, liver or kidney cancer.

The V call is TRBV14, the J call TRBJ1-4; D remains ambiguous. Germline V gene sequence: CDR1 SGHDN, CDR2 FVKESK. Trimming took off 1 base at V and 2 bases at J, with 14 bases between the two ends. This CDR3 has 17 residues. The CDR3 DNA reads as TGTGCCAGCAGCCAAGCTCGCATAACTTCGACTAATGAAAAACTGTTTTTT. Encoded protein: CASSQARITSTNEKLFF.

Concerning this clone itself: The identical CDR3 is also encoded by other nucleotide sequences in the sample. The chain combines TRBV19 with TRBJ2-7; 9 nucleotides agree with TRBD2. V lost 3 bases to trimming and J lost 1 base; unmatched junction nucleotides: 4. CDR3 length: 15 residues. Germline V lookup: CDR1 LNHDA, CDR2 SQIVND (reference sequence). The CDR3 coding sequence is TGTGCCAGTAGTATTGCGGGGGGGCCGTCCTACGAGCAGTACTTC. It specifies CASSIAGGPSYEQYF.

The DNA of the CDR3 is TGTGCCAGCAGTTATTCGCGGCCCGGACTAGCTTTCTTT. The encoded protein is CASSYSRPGLAFF. This rearrangement joins TRBV6-5 to TRBJ1-1, with D unclear. The CDR3 consists of 13 residues. Germline loops: CDR1 MNHEY, CDR2 SVGAGI. V was shortened by 3 bases and J by 10 bases, with 15 bases between the two germline ends.

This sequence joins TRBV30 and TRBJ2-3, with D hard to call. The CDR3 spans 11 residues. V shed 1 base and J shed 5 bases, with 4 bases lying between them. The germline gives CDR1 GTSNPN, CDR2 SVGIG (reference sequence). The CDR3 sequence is CAWSAKDTQYF. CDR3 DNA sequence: TGTGCCTGGAGTGCTAAAGATACGCAGTATTTT. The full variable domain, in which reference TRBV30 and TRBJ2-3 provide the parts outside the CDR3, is SQTIHQWPATLVQPVGSPLSLECTVEGTSNPNLYWYRQAAGRGLQLLFYSVGIGQISSEVPQNLSASRPQDRQFILSSKKLLLSDSGFYLCAWSAKDTQYFGPGTRLTVL.

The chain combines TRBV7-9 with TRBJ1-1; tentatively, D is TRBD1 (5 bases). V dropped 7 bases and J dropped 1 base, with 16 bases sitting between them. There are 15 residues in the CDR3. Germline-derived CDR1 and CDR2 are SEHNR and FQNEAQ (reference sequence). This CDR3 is CASTRKKGRNTEAFF. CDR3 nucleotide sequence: TGTGCCAGCACCCGCAAAAAGGGGCGGAACACTGAAGCTTTCTTT.

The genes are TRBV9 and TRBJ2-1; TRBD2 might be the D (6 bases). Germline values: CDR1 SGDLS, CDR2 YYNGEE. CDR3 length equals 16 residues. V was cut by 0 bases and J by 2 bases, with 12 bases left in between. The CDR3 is CASSVEVAAAYNEQFF. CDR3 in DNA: TGTGCCAGCAGCGTAGAGGTAGCGGCGGCCTACAATGAGCAGTTCTTC.

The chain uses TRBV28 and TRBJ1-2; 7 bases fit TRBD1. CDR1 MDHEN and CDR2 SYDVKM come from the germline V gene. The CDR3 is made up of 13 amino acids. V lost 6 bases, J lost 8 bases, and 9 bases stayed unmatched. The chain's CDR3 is CASSPRRGDGYTF. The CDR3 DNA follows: TGTGCCAGCAGCCCCCGCAGGGGGGACGGCTACACCTTC.

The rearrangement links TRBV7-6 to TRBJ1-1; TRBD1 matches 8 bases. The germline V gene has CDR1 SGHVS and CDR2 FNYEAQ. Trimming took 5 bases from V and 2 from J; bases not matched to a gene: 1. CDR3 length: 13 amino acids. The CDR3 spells CASSPGGNTEAFF. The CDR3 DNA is TGTGCCAGCAGCCCAGGGGGCAACACTGAAGCTTTCTTT.

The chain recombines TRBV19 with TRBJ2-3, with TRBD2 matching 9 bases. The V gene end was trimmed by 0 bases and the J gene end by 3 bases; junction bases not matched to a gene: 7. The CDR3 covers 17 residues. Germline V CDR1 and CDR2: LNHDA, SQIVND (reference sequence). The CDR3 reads CASSIEAASGVTDTQYF. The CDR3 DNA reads TGTGCCAGTAGTATAGAGGCGGCTAGCGGGGTGACAGATACGCAGTATTTT.

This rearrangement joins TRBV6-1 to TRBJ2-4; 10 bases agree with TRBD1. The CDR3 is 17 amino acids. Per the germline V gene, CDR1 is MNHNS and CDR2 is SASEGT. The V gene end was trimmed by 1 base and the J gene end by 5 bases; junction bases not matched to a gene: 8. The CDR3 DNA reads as TGTGCCAGCAGTGAAGGACAGGGGGCGTTTTTTCAAAACATTCAGTACTTC. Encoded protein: CASSEGQGAFFQNIQYF.

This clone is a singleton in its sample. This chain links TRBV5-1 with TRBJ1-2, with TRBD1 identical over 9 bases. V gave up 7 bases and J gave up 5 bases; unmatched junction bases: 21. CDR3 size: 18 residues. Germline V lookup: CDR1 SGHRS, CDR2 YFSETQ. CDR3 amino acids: CASRASGTGTIITYGYTF. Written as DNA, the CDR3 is TGCGCCAGCCGAGCTTCCGGGACAGGGACGATTATTACGTATGGCTACACCTTC.